Listed below are T cell receptor beta chains from one sample, sequenced in a study of T cell responses to AZD1222 COVID-19 vaccine. Clones were sequenced by immunoSEQ multiplex PCR, and TCRdb holds only the in-frame ones, with some missing. The sample contains some 99,000 clones, approximately 84% of which appear only once. Here the sequenced sample was peripheral blood, taken 28 days after the second AZD1222 dose. The receptors derive from an adult who received the AZD1222 COVID-19 vaccine. CDR3s include the opening cysteine and the closing phenylalanine or tryptophan.

CDR3 length | J gene | V gene | CDR3 protein
14 | TRBJ2-1 | TRBV2 | CASSAGAGPNEQFF
15 | TRBJ1-1 | TRBV15 | CATSREGTVNTEAFF
11 | TRBJ2-1 | TRBV7-9 | CASSYYNEQFF
12 | TRBJ2-2 | TRBV3-1/TRBV3-2 | CASSSNSGELFF
15 | TRBJ2-7 | TRBV19 | CASSKETGAPYEQYF
13 | TRBJ2-3 | TRBV6-2/TRBV6-3 | CASSYSGLDTQYF
12 | TRBJ1-2 | TRBV11-3 | CASSLSGRGYTF
16 | TRBJ1-3 | TRBV5-1 | CASSWGTGLSGNTIYF
15 | TRBJ1-1 | TRBV4-1 | CASSQGWGGETEAFF
12 | TRBJ2-7 | TRBV6-2/TRBV6-3 | CASSYAPYEQYF
12 | TRBJ2-3 | TRBV5-1 | CASSPWGDTQYF
16 | TRBJ2-1 | TRBV11-3 | CASSDRLAGAWNEQFF
13 | TRBJ1-2 | TRBV19 | CASSYRDSDGYTF
13 | TRBJ1-1 | TRBV5-1 | CASSSPTRGEAFF
15 | TRBJ2-7 | TRBV5-5 | CASSVELNLAHEQYF
15 | TRBJ2-2 | TRBV5-1 | CASSLDGLNTGELFF
16 | TRBJ1-6 | TRBV7-9 | CASSLSGAGGNSPLHF
15 | TRBJ2-5 | TRBV6-5 | CASNLRQGYKETQYF
13 | TRBJ1-1 | TRBV11-3 | CASSSRAITEAFF
17 | TRBJ2-1 | TRBV5-8 | CASSPTLTSGGDNEQFF
18 | TRBJ1-1 | TRBV15 | CATSRDPGGGLRDTEAFF
15 | TRBJ2-1 | TRBV5-4 | CASSLVGGRYNEQFF
13 | TRBJ1-2 | TRBV19 | CASTIGTGYGYTF
17 | TRBJ2-1 | TRBV4-1 | CASSHGTGTSSYNEQFF
15 | TRBJ1-2 | TRBV25-1 | CASSGLGTPQLGYTF
15 | TRBJ1-1 | TRBV27 | CASSSLALGNTEAFF
9 | TRBJ2-1 | TRBV23-1 | CARLEGAFF